These 20 T cell receptor beta chains were all obtained from the same sample, sequenced in a study of breast tumors, draining lymph nodes, adjacent tissues. Each CDR3 protein is one row after TCRdb ran MiXCR on the multiplex PCR reads. The sample records tens of thousands of distinct CDR3 sequences, roughly a fifth being singletons. Breast cancer patients provided tissue from their axillary draining lymph nodes. The sample was axillary lymph node tissue. All receptors come from a female donor with breast cancer. Some clones in this sample may be carry-over from other donors' samples.

This clonotype was recorded at least ten times. V is TRBV6-5 and J is TRBJ1-5; no clear D. CDR1 and CDR2 from the germline V gene are MNHEY and SVGAGI. Trimming took off 2 bases at V and 3 bases at J, with 5 bases between the two ends. The CDR3 covers 13 residues. DNA of the CDR3: TGTGCCAGCAGTTACAGACTCAATCAGCCCCAGCATTTT. Translation gives CASSYRLNQPQHF.

This clonotype was recorded many times. This rearrangement joins TRBV20-1 to TRBJ2-5, with D unclear. Per the germline V gene, CDR1 is DFQATT and CDR2 is SNEGSKA (reference sequence). This CDR3 region has 12 residues. V lost 6 bases to trimming and J lost 5 bases, with 13 bases between them. Here the CDR3 DNA reads TGCAGTGCCCTCGACCCCTCGGAGACCCAGTACTTC. It encodes CSALDPSETQYF.

Regarding this clonotype: A much larger clone lies one base from this, so it may be a read error. The chain combines TRBV2 with TRBJ1-2; 8 bases map to TRBD1. The CDR3 is 14 residues long. Germline V gene lookup returns CDR1 SNHLY and CDR2 FYNNEI. The CDR3, as DNA: TGTGCCAGCAGTGCGACAGGGGTTAACTATGGCTGCACCTTC. Protein product: CASSATGVNYGCTF.

This clonotype was picked up a small number of times. This may be a read error: a much more frequent sequence differs by one nucleotide. The genes are TRBV15 and TRBJ2-3; weak D call: TRBD1 (5 bases). The CDR3 runs 15 residues. Germline lookup yields CDR1 LNHNV and CDR2 YYDKDF (reference sequence). Deletions cut 0 bases from V and 4 bases from J, with 11 bases between. The DNA for the CDR3 is TGTGCCACCAGCAGAGATCCGATAGGGGCAGATACGCAGTATTTT. Its protein is CATSRDPIGADTQYF. Using reference TRBV15 and TRBJ2-3 for the parts outside the CDR3, the full variable domain is DAMVIQNPRYQVTQFGKPVTLSCSQTLNHNVMYWYQQKSSQAPKLLFHYYDKDFNNEADTPDNFQSRRPNTSFCFLDIRSPGLGDTAMYLCATSRDPIGADTQYFGPGTRLTVL.

With regard to this clonotype: A read error is possible here, since a much larger clone lies one base away. This chain uses TRBV20-1 with TRBJ1-5; maybe TRBD1 (5 bases). Germline V CDR1 and CDR2: DFQATT, SNEGSKA (reference sequence). The CDR3 covers 14 residues. CDR3 residues: CNARDGGVHQPQHF. In DNA form, the CDR3 reads TGCAATGCTAGAGATGGGGGGGTACATCAGCCCCAGCATTTT.

This clonotype was recorded at least ten times. At one of its ends the junction is not consistent with the germline gene, which may arise from a read error. The chain joins TRBV19 to TRBJ2-5, with TRBD2 as a possible D gene (6 bases). The germline CDR1 and CDR2 sequences are LNHDA and SQIVND (reference sequence). CDR3 length: 13 amino acids. The CDR3: CASSITSQQTQYF. CDR3 nucleotide sequence: TGTGCCAGTAGTATTACTAGCCAACAGACCCAGTACTTC.

This chain links TRBV6-1 with TRBJ2-2; D uncertain. V was shortened by 3 bases and J by 4 bases, with 15 bases between the two germline ends. Per the germline V gene, CDR1 is MNHNS and CDR2 is SASEGT. The CDR3 length is 16 residues. The CDR3 region is CASSDLIAVVTGELFF. In DNA form, the CDR3 reads TGTGCCAGCAGTGATCTTATCGCGGTCGTCACCGGGGAGCTGTTTTTT.

In its sample, this clonotype was seen many times. The V call is TRBV20-1, the J call TRBJ2-1, with D perhaps assigned TRBD1 or TRBD2 (5 bases each). V was shortened by 6 bases and J by 10 bases, with 16 bases between the two germline ends. The germline V gene encodes CDR1 DFQATT and CDR2 SNEGSKA (reference sequence). The CDR3 is 12 residues long. The CDR3 region is CSAGDPGAEQFF. In nucleotides, the CDR3 is TGCAGTGCGGGGGACCCTGGAGCCGAGCAGTTCTTC.

On this clonotype itself: A much larger clone is a single base away; this may be a read error. This sequence joins TRBV6-1 and TRBJ2-1; 7 positions match TRBD1. J was trimmed by 5 bases and V by 7 bases; bases with no gene match: 8. Germline V gene lookup returns CDR1 MNHNS and CDR2 SASEGT. The CDR3 is made up of 14 amino acids. The CDR3, as DNA: TGTGCCAGCAACCGGGACAGCCTAAACAATGAGCAGTTCTTC. It is translated as CASNRDSLNNEQFF.

The table lists this clonotype with many counts. This rearrangement joins TRBV28 to TRBJ2-7, with D tentatively TRBD2 (6 bases). The CDR3 length is 12 residues. The germline V gene has CDR1 MDHEN and CDR2 SYDVKM. Trimming stripped 11 bases from V and 2 bases from J, with 13 bases between. The CDR3, as DNA: TGTGCCGGGGGGTCTACAACCTACGAGCAGTACTTC. This translates into CAGGSTTYEQYF.

This clonotype has only a few counts. The J gene is TRBJ2-6, the V gene TRBV6-2 or TRBV6-3; D may correspond to TRBD1 or TRBD2 (5 bases each). Trimming removed 6 bases from V and 0 bases from J, with 15 bases in between. Germline V gives CDR1 MNHEY, CDR2 SVGEGT. This CDR3 comprises 17 residues. The CDR3 nucleotides read TGTGCCAGCAGGCTTTCTGGGGGATCCTCTGGGGCCAACGTCCTGACTTTC. Amino acid sequence: CASRLSGGSSGANVLTF.

This clonotype came up a few times. The rearrangement joins TRBV28 to TRBJ1-2, with unresolved D. The V gene lost 11 bases and the J gene lost 8 bases, with 15 bases spanning the gap. Per the germline V gene, CDR1 is MDHEN and CDR2 is SYDVKM. The CDR3 contains 11 residues. The chain's CDR3 is CAVGGMKGYTF. In nucleotides, the CDR3 is TGTGCCGTAGGCGGAATGAAAGGCTACACCTTC.

This clonotype has a count of ten or more. CDR3 sequence (DNA): TGTGCCAGCAGTGTTGACAGGGGATTAGAGACCCAGTACTTC. Residues: CASSVDRGLETQYF. The chain links TRBV27 to TRBJ2-5; the match to TRBD1 covers 8 bases. Germline trimming cut 5 bases from V and 4 bases from J; bases unmatched to any gene: 6. The CDR3 consists of 14 residues. CDR1 and CDR2 (germline): MNHEY, SMNVEV (reference sequence).

The table lists this clonotype with many counts. The chain joins TRBV7-3 to TRBJ2-1; 10 bases fit TRBD2. The germline CDR1 and CDR2 sequences are SGHTA and FQGTGA. This CDR3 has 16 amino acids. V was clipped by 2 bases and J by 7 bases; unmatched bases: 8. CDR3 protein: CASSLDRASGRNEQFF. Written as DNA, the CDR3 is TGTGCCAGCAGCTTAGATCGCGCTAGCGGGAGAAATGAGCAGTTCTTC.

This clonotype was picked up many times. The rearrangement joins TRBV4-1 to TRBJ2-2; the D gene is possibly TRBD1 (6 bases). Germline lookup yields CDR1 MGHRA and CDR2 YSYEKL. V shed 0 bases and J shed 1 base, with 15 bases lying between them. The CDR3 totals 18 residues. Here the CDR3 reads CASSQEVWQGLNTGELFF. The DNA for the CDR3 is TGCGCCAGCAGCCAAGAAGTATGGCAGGGGCTGAACACCGGGGAGCTGTTTTTT.

The chain links TRBV4-2 to TRBJ1-1, with D unclear. CDR1 and CDR2 (germline): LGHNA, YNFKEQ. The CDR3 is 11 residues long. Deletions cut 10 bases from V and 1 base from J, with 7 bases between. CDR3 sequence (DNA): TGTGCCACACAGAAGAACACTGAAGCTTTCTTT. Its protein product is CATQKNTEAFF.

On this clonotype: Being one base from a much bigger clone, this may be a read error. The V and J genes are TRBV19 and TRBJ2-1, with D perhaps being TRBD1 or TRBD2 (6 bases each). Trimming stripped 0 bases from V and 6 bases from J, with 18 bases between. Germline CDR1 reads LNHDA; CDR2 reads SQIVND (reference sequence). The CDR3 length is 17 residues. In DNA form, the CDR3 reads TGTGCCAGTAGTATAGACGGGGGCAGGGGTGCGTCCAATGAGCAGTTCTTC. Translation: CASSIDGGRGASNEQFF.

V gene TRBV30 combines with J gene TRBJ2-1; D is ambiguous. Deletions cut 0 bases from V and 5 bases from J, with 11 bases between. Germline CDR1 GTSNPN, CDR2 SVGIG (reference sequence). This CDR3 region has 14 residues. In nucleotides, the CDR3 is TGTGCCTGGAGTGTAGGTTTACTTCACAATGAGCAGTTCTTC. It yields the protein CAWSVGLLHNEQFF.

This clonotype was found many times. The chain recombines TRBV7-3 with TRBJ2-2, with D possibly being TRBD2 (7 bases). Germline CDR1 is SGHTA and CDR2 is FQGTGA. The CDR3 sequence is 14 residues long. Trimming removed 6 bases from V and 6 bases from J, with 14 bases in between. This chain's CDR3 is CASRRGAGAGELFF. Written as DNA, the CDR3 is TGTGCCAGCAGGAGGGGGGCGGGGGCCGGGGAGCTGTTTTTT.

Many counts were recorded for this clonotype. V and J are TRBV27 and TRBJ1-6; D unresolved. Germline V gene data show CDR1 as MNHEY and CDR2 as SMNVEV (reference sequence). The CDR3 covers 14 residues. The germline V and J ends were trimmed by 3 bases and 6 bases, with 9 bases remaining between them. This CDR3 reads CASSFGETNSPLHF. DNA for the CDR3: TGTGCCAGCAGTTTTGGAGAGACTAATTCACCCCTCCACTTT.